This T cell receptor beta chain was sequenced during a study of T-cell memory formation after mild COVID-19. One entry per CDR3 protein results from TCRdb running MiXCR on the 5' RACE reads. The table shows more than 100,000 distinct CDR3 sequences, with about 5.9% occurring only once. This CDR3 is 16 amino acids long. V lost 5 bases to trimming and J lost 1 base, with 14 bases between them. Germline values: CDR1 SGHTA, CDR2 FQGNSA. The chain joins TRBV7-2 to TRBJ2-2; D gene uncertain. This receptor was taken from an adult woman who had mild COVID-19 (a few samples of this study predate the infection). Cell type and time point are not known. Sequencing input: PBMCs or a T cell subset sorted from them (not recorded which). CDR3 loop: CASSHQPARNTGELFF. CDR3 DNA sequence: TGTGCCAGCAGCCACCAGCCCGCTAGGAACACCGGGGAGCTGTTTTTT.